The entry below gives a single T cell receptor (beta chain) sequence along with its context. What it binds is not known. Sample time point: late sampling 161 to 241 days after vaccination in a few convalescent patients. As for treatment: roughly 10-day PBMC culture with coronavirus spike peptide pools or control peptides (ViraFEST assay). With 9.5 to 10 ug/ml peptide pools and around 9 IU/ml IL-2, PBMCs were cultured at approximately 2 million per well. Cultured CD4+ T cell DNA underwent sequencing with the Oncomine TCR Beta short-read assay. MiXCR was run by TCRdb on the PCR reads, yielding one entry per CDR3 protein. The repertoire has tens of thousands of distinct CDR3 sequences, more than 35% of them found once; the top ten carry about 5.2%. These data are taken from a study of vaccination and CD4 T cells after COVID-19. Study overall: Convalescents were six males and four females, two of them Hispanic. Study-level points and caveats: It was found that, in convalescent patients, 304 of 307 vaccine-specific clones were spike mono-reactive. Relatively few convalescent patients were studied; early post-infection timepoints were not included.

Germline CDR1 is SGHTA and CDR2 is FQGTGA. The V gene end was trimmed by 5 bases and the J gene end by 2 bases; junction bases not matched to a gene: 6. The CDR3 is 15 amino acids. J is TRBJ2-5 and V is TRBV7-3; 9 bases line up with TRBD1. This TCR came from a human donor who had recovered from COVID-19. Sequencing was performed on CD4+ T cells from blood, cultured in vitro, taken about 7 months after SARS-CoV-2 vaccination. CDR3: CASSPQTGGQETQYF. The DNA of the CDR3 is TGTGCCAGCAGCCCCCAGACAGGGGGTCAAGAGACCCAGTACTTC.